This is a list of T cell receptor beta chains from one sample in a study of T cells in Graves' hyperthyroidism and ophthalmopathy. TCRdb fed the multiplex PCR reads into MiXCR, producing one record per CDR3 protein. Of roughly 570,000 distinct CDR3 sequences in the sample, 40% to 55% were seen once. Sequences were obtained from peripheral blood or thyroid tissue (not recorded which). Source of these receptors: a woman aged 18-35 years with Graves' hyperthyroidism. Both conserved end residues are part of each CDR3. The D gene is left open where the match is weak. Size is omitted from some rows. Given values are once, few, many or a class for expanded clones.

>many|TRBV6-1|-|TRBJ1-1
CASSDRTSRNTEAFF
TGTGCCAGCTCGGACCGAACCTCAAGGAACACTGAAGCTTTCTTT
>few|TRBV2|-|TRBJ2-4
CASSLARADIQYF
TGTGCCAGCAGTCTCGCCAGGGCGGACATTCAGTACTTC
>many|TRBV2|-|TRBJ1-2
CASSQWWAGPSRTF
TGTGCCAGCAGTCAGTGGTGGGCAGGGCCCTCGCGCACCTTC
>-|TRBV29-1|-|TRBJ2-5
CSAGGAGGQLETQYF
TGCAGCGCCGGAGGGGCAGGGGGACAACTAGAGACCCAGTACTTC
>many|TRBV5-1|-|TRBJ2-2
CASSGGSTGELFF
TGCGCCAGCAGCGGAGGGAGCACCGGGGAGCTGTTTTTT
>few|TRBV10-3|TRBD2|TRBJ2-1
CAISDLAGVANEQFF
TGTGCCATCAGTGACCTAGCGGGAGTGGCCAATGAGCAGTTCTTC
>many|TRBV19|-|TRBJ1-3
CASSLHNRDVAGNTIYF
TGTGCCAGTAGTCTCCACAACAGGGACGTCGCTGGAAACACCATATATTTT
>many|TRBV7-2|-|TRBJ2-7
CASSPVEHWDEQYF
TGTGCCAGCAGCCCCGTTGAGCATTGGGACGAGCAGTACTTC
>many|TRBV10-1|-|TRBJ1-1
CASSTLGIGKNTEAFF
TGCGCCAGCAGCACCTTGGGGATTGGGAAGAACACTGAAGCTTTCTTT
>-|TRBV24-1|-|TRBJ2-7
CATSDFTQGTYEQYF
TGTGCCACCAGTGATTTCACGCAGGGGACGTACGAGCAGTACTTC
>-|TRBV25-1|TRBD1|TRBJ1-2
CASSYSGTGPAGGYTF
TGTGCCAGCAGTTACTCCGGGACAGGGCCCGCGGGGGGCTACACCTTC
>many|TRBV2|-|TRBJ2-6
CASSESSAGANVLTF
TGTGCCAGCAGTGAAAGTAGCGCTGGGGCCAACGTCCTGACTTTC
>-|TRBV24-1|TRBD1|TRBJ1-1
CATSDPRTGGGRNTEAFF
TGTGCCACCAGTGATCCCAGGACAGGGGGCGGTAGGAACACTGAAGCTTTCTTT
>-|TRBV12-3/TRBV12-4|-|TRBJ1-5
CASSPGFFNNQPQHF
TGTGCCAGCAGTCCCGGGTTTTTTAACAATCAGCCCCAGCATTTT
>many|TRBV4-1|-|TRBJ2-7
CASSLLQGFSSREQYF
TGCGCCAGCAGCCTATTACAGGGATTCTCCTCGAGGGAGCAGTACTTC
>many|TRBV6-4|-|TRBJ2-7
CANPRLGMFSYEQYF
TGTGCCAACCCGCGACTAGGAATGTTCTCCTACGAGCAGTACTTC
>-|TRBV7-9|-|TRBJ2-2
CASSLYRQGNTGELFF
TGTGCCAGCAGCTTATATCGGCAGGGAAACACCGGGGAGCTGTTTTTT
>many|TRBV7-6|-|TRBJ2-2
CASSLQNSNTGELFF
TGTGCCAGCAGCTTACAAAATTCGAACACCGGGGAGCTGTTTTTT
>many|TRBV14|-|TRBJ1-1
CASSQDAASNTEAFF
TGTGCCAGCAGCCAAGACGCAGCCTCGAACACTGAAGCTTTCTTT
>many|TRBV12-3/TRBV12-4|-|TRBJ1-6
CASSPRGRAHNSPLHF
TGTGCCAGCAGTCCTCGGGGAAGGGCACATAATTCACCCCTCCACTTT
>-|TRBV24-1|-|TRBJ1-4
CATSDLSSRGDDEKLFF
TGTGCCACCAGTGATTTAAGTTCCAGGGGCGACGACGAAAAACTGTTTTTT
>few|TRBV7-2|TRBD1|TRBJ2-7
CASRRGQGGYEQYF
TGTGCCAGCAGGAGGGGACAGGGAGGTTACGAGCAGTACTTC
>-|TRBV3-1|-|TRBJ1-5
CASSQEGVTNQPQHF
TGTGCCAGCAGCCAAGAGGGGGTAACTAATCAGCCCCAGCATTTT
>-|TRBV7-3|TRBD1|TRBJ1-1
CASSLSGGGGTFF
TGTGCCAGCAGCTTGTCAGGGGGCGGGGGCACTTTCTTT
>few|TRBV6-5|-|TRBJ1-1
CASSYSSMAGVMNTEAFF
TGTGCCAGCAGTTACTCGAGTATGGCAGGGGTCATGAACACTGAAGCTTTCTTT
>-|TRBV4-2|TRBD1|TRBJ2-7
CASSQASDRDYEQYF
TGTGCCAGCAGCCAAGCTTCGGACAGGGACTACGAGCAGTACTTC
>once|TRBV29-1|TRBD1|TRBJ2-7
CSVEKTGGMRDEQYF
TGCAGCGTTGAAAAGACAGGGGGAATGAGGGATGAGCAGTACTTC
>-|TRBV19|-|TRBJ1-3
CASSISQGRPGNTIYF
TGTGCCAGTAGTATAAGTCAGGGGCGGCCTGGAAACACCATATATTTT
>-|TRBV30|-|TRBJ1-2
CAWTFDVSYGYTF
TGTGCCTGGACTTTTGACGTGAGCTATGGCTACACCTTC
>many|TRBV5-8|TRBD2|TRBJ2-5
CASTRGASGTGTQYF
TGTGCCAGCACACGAGGGGCTAGCGGCACGGGGACCCAGTACTTC
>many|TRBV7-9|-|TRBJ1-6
CASSLASSPLHF
TGTGCCAGCAGCTTAGCGAGTTCACCCCTCCACTTT
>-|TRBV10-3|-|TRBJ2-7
CAISAGTGYEQYF
TGTGCCATCAGTGCGGGAACCGGCTACGAGCAGTACTTC
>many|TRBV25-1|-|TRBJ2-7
CASSDVGYEQYF
TGTGCCAGCAGTGATGTTGGGTACGAGCAGTACTTC
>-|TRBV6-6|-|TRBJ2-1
CASSYKGEQFF
TGTGCCAGCAGTTACAAGGGTGAGCAGTTCTTC
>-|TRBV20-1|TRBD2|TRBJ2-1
CSARDLPRENDNEQFF
TGCAGTGCTAGAGACCTACCGCGGGAGAACGACAATGAGCAGTTCTTC
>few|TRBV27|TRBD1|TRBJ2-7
CASMGTGGDEQYF
TGTGCCAGCATGGGGACAGGGGGCGACGAGCAGTACTTC
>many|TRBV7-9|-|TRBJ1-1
CASSDGGGPNTEAFF
TGTGCCAGCAGCGACGGGGGGGGCCCGAACACTGAAGCTTTCTTT
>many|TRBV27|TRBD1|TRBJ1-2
CASTGTGNYGYTF
TGTGCCAGCACCGGGACAGGGAACTATGGCTACACCTTC
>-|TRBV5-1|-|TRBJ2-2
CASKASGELFF
TGCGCCAGCAAGGCTAGCGGGGAGCTGTTTTTT
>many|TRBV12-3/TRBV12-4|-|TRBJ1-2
CASSLRKVIYGYTF
TGTGCCAGCAGTTTACGAAAAGTCATCTATGGCTACACCTTC
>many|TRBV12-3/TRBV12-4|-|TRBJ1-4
CASSLTGTIIEKLFF
TGTGCCAGCAGTCTCACAGGGACGATAATCGAAAAACTGTTTTTT
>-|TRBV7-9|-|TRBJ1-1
CASSPQVQNTEAFF
TGTGCCAGCAGCCCCCAGGTTCAGAACACTGAAGCTTTCTTT
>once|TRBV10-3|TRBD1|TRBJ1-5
CAISEQSLGQGNQPQHF
TGTGCCATCAGTGAGCAATCTCTGGGACAGGGCAATCAGCCCCAGCATTTT
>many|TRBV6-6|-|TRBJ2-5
CATATVLGETQYF
TGTGCCACCGCGACGGTATTGGGGGAGACCCAGTACTTC
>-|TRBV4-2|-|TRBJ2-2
CASSPEKATGELFF
TGTGCCAGCAGCCCCGAGAAGGCCACCGGGGAGCTGTTTTTT
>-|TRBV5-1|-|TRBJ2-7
CASSGTEDYEQYF
TGCGCCAGCAGTGGGACGGAAGACTACGAGCAGTACTTC
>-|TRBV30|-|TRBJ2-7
CAWLPQGRHYEQYF
TGTGCCTGGCTCCCCCAGGGGAGACACTACGAGCAGTACTTC
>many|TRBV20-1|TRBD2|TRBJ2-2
CSAALAGGTGELFF
TGCAGTGCGGCACTAGCGGGAGGGACCGGGGAGCTGTTTTTT
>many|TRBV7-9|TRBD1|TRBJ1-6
CASSLRTGGDSPLHF
TGTGCCAGCAGCCTCCGGACAGGGGGCGATTCACCCCTCCACTTT
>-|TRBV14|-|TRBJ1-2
CASSPKDTVGGYTF
TGTGCCAGCAGCCCAAAAGACACCGTGGGGGGCTACACCTTC
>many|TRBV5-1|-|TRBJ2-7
CASSLAFGAGVAYEQYF
TGCGCCAGCAGCTTGGCCTTTGGGGCAGGGGTCGCCTACGAGCAGTACTTC
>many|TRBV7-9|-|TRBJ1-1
CASSLTGTRMNTEAFF
TGTGCCAGCAGCTTGACCGGGACAAGAATGAACACTGAAGCTTTCTTT
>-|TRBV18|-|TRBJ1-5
CASSDGGGYSNQPQHF
TGTGCCAGCTCGGACGGTGGGGGGTATAGCAATCAGCCCCAGCATTTT
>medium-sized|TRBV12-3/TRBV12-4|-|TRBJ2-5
CASSLVGETQYF
TGTGCCAGCAGCTTAGTCGGGGAGACCCAGTACTTC
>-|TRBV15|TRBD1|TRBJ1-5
CATSRDREGANQPQHF
TGTGCCACCAGCAGAGATCGGGAGGGGGCTAATCAGCCCCAGCATTTT